These T cell receptor beta chains were read from a single sample in a study of blood T cells in healthy people across ages. A single record per CDR3 protein comes from TCRdb applying MiXCR to the 5' RACE reads. The table records approximately 2,000,000 distinct CDR3 sequences, about 39% of them present only once. Sequencing input: blood. Receptors were obtained from a human donor in good health. The CDR3 runs from the conserved cysteine through the conserved F or W. A D gene is named only where the DNA matches it firmly. Only some rows state a clone size, as once, few, many or a class for expanded clones.

v_gene	j_gene	abundance	d_gene	CDR3aa	CDR3nt
TRBV7-9	TRBJ2-7	NA	TRBD1	CASSLEGQGVPYEQYF	TGTGCCAGCAGCTTAGAGGGACAGGGGGTCCCCTACGAGCAGTACTTC
TRBV3-1	TRBJ2-3	NA	NA	CASSQENNPSTDTQYF	TGTGCCAGCAGCCAAGAAAATAATCCCAGCACAGATACGCAGTATTTT
TRBV6-6	TRBJ2-7	few	NA	CASTKSTRTAGDEQYF	TGTGCCAGCACTAAAAGTACAAGGACAGCCGGAGACGAGCAGTACTTC
TRBV9	TRBJ2-7	few	NA	CASSLSLRGSDEQYF	TGTGCCAGCAGCCTATCTTTGCGGGGATCGGACGAGCAGTACTTC
TRBV20-1	TRBJ1-4	once	NA	CSARDQGLNEKLFF	TGCAGTGCTAGAGATCAGGGACTCAATGAAAAACTGTTTTTT
TRBV29-1	TRBJ1-2	NA	TRBD1	CSAGDRQNYGYTF	TGCAGCGCTGGGGACAGACAAAACTATGGCTACACCTTC
TRBV6-6	TRBJ2-2	NA	NA	CASRPQTGELFF	TGTGCCAGCAGGCCTCAAACCGGGGAGCTGTTTTTT
TRBV7-2	TRBJ2-7	few	NA	CASSREGTSLYEQYF	TGTGCCAGCAGCAGAGAGGGGACTTCACTATACGAGCAGTACTTC
TRBV3-1	TRBJ2-1	few	TRBD2	CASSQGTSGSYNEQFF	TGTGCCAGCAGCCAAGGGACTAGCGGCTCCTACAATGAGCAGTTCTTC
TRBV24-1	TRBJ1-2	few	NA	CATSATTDNYGYTF	TGTGCCACCAGTGCCACGACAGATAACTATGGCTACACCTTC
TRBV25-1	TRBJ1-1	NA	TRBD1	CASSEDPNRGRIGEAFF	TGTGCCAGCAGTGAGGACCCAAACAGGGGGCGCATCGGTGAAGCTTTCTTT
TRBV10-3	TRBJ2-1	NA	NA	CAISVRASSYNEQFF	TGTGCCATCAGTGTAAGGGCCAGCTCCTACAATGAGCAGTTCTTC
TRBV7-2	TRBJ2-5	NA	TRBD2	CASSPQRGETQYF	TGTGCCAGCAGCCCTCAGCGGGGGGAGACCCAGTACTTC
TRBV4-2	TRBJ2-5	few	TRBD2	CTSSHNRERGETQYF	TGTACCAGCAGCCACAACCGGGAGCGGGGAGAGACCCAGTACTTC
TRBV10-3	TRBJ2-5	NA	TRBD1	CAIRDRVEETQYF	TGTGCCATCAGAGACAGGGTAGAGGAGACCCAGTACTTC
TRBV6-2/TRBV6-3	TRBJ2-1	NA	NA	CASSYLASRNNEQFF	TGTGCCAGCAGTTATCTGGCTAGCCGAAACAATGAGCAGTTCTTC
TRBV20-1	TRBJ2-7	NA	TRBD1	CSARDGQGIRAEQYF	TGCAGTGCTAGAGACGGACAGGGCATCAGGGCCGAGCAGTACTTC
TRBV24-1	TRBJ2-3	few	TRBD1	CATSDTRQGAADTQYF	TGTGCCACCAGTGACACAAGACAGGGGGCTGCAGATACGCAGTATTTT
TRBV5-1	TRBJ1-4	once	TRBD1	CASSDSGGGWEKLFF	TGCGCCAGCAGCGACAGTGGAGGGGGCTGGGAAAAACTGTTTTTT
TRBV20-1	TRBJ2-3	NA	NA	CSATRTAVGTDTQYF	TGCAGTGCTACCCGGACAGCCGTGGGCACAGATACGCAGTATTTT
TRBV12-3/TRBV12-4	TRBJ1-1	NA	NA	CASSQLWNSEAFF	TGTGCCAGCAGTCAGCTGTGGAACTCTGAAGCTTTCTTT
TRBV7-2	TRBJ1-2	NA	NA	CASSFGVGGGYTF	TGTGCCAGCAGCTTCGGTGTTGGGGGTGGCTACACCTTC
TRBV29-1	TRBJ2-5	few	NA	CSVALVEETQYF	TGCAGCGTTGCACTAGTCGAGGAGACCCAGTACTTC
TRBV5-6	TRBJ2-2	NA	TRBD1	CASSALGQGDTGELFF	TGTGCCAGCAGCGCCCTAGGACAGGGGGACACCGGGGAGCTGTTTTTT
TRBV20-1	TRBJ2-3	NA	NA	CSAGMGEATDTQYF	TGCAGTGCTGGGATGGGGGAGGCCACAGATACGCAGTATTTT
TRBV9	TRBJ2-2	NA	TRBD1	CASSKTRGWNTGELFF	TGTGCCAGCAGCAAGACCAGGGGGTGGAACACCGGGGAGCTGTTTTTT
TRBV6-1	TRBJ2-5	NA	NA	CASSETPYLQETQYF	TGTGCCAGCAGTGAAACGCCTTACCTCCAAGAGACCCAGTACTTC
TRBV9	TRBJ2-6	once	NA	CASTPNDRRSGANVLTF	TGTGCCAGCACCCCAAACGACAGGCGCTCTGGGGCCAACGTCCTGACTTTC
TRBV20-1	TRBJ2-7	few	NA	CSAREAVTYEQYF	TGCAGTGCTAGAGAAGCGGTGACCTACGAGCAGTACTTC
TRBV11-1	TRBJ2-6	NA	TRBD1	CASSLVGTGPSGANVLTF	TGTGCCAGCAGCTTAGTCGGGACAGGGCCCTCTGGGGCCAACGTCCTGACTTTC
TRBV4-1	TRBJ2-3	few	TRBD1	CASSQDIGGLGTDTQYF	TGCGCCAGCAGCCAAGATATAGGGGGCTTAGGCACAGATACGCAGTATTTT
TRBV6-6	TRBJ1-2	few	NA	CASSYYRREGSYGYTF	TGTGCCAGCAGTTATTACAGAAGGGAGGGCAGCTATGGCTACACCTTC
TRBV12-3/TRBV12-4	TRBJ2-3	NA	NA	CASSFYGGTDTQYF	TGTGCCAGCAGTTTTTACGGGGGCACAGATACGCAGTATTTT
TRBV29-1	TRBJ2-7	few	NA	CSADAGSYYEQYF	TGCAGCGCTGATGCCGGTAGTTACTACGAGCAGTACTTC
TRBV20-1	TRBJ1-5	NA	NA	CSASARDQPQHF	TGCAGTGCTAGTGCCAGGGATCAGCCCCAGCATTTT
TRBV7-9	TRBJ1-2	NA	NA	CASSLGGSAFYGYTF	TGTGCCAGCAGCTTAGGCGGCAGTGCTTTCTATGGCTACACCTTC
TRBV24-1	TRBJ1-1	few	NA	CATSAGPDGYTEAFF	TGTGCCACCAGCGCCGGCCCTGACGGATACACTGAAGCTTTCTTT
TRBV20-1	TRBJ1-4	NA	TRBD1	CSARTGQGASTNEKLFF	TGCAGTGCTAGAACAGGACAGGGGGCATCAACTAATGAAAAACTGTTTTTT
TRBV27	TRBJ2-7	NA	TRBD1	CASSRTGASPYEQYF	TGTGCCAGCAGTCGTACAGGGGCCTCTCCCTACGAGCAGTACTTC
TRBV4-1	TRBJ1-5	few	NA	CASSQERFNQPQHF	TGCGCCAGCAGCCAAGAAAGGTTCAATCAGCCCCAGCATTTT
TRBV6-6	TRBJ1-4	NA	NA	CASSYRDTLFF	TGTGCCAGCAGTTACCGCGACACCCTGTTTTTT
TRBV20-1	TRBJ2-1	NA	NA	CSAKGGISNEQFF	TGCAGTGCTAAAGGGGGAATTTCAAATGAGCAGTTCTTC